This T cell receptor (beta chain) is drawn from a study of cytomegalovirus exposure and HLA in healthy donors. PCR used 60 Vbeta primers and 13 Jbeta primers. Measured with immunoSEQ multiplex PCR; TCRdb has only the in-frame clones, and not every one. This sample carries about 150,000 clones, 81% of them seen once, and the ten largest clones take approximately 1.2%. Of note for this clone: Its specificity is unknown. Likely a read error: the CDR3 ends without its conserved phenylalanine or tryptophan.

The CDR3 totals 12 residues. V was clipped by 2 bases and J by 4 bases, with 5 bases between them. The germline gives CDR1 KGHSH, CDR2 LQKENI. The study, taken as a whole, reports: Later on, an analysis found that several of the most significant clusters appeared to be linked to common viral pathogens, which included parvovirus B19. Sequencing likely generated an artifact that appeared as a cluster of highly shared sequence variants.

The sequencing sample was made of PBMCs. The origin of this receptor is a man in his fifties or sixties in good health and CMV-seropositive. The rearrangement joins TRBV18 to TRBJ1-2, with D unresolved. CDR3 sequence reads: CASSPEGYGYTS. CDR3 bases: TGTGCCAGCTCACCAGAGGGCTATGGCTACACCTCC.